This TCR beta chain was recorded in a study of control samples from healthy donors and cancer patients. Profiling relied on immunoSEQ multiplex PCR, and the TCRdb table lists in-frame clones only, not all of them. Of over 75,000 clones detected, roughly 89% appear once; the ten largest clones hold approximately 14%. Per the germline V gene, CDR1 is LNHDA and CDR2 is SQIVND (reference sequence). Trimming cost V 4 bases and J 6 bases; bases outside gene matches: 5. This CDR3 is 13 amino acids long. The clonotype comes from a man younger than 45 in good health. The genes are TRBV19 and TRBJ2-7, with 8 bases fitting TRBD1. Sequenced: blood. The CDR3 loop is CASSNPGGSEQYF. The CDR3 coding sequence is TGTGCCAGTAGTAACCCAGGGGGCAGCGAGCAGTACTTC.